This TCR beta chain was identified in a study of shared clonotypes between healthy human individuals. Broader study findings: Clonotype sharing among donors was expected to depend on sequencing depth. There were few donors, and this limited the genetic and exposure-history diversity represented. Naive subsets, compared against memory subsets, generally had larger estimated richness values.

Germline V gene sequence: CDR1 SGHKS, CDR2 YYEKEE (reference sequence). V gave up 5 bases and J gave up 2 bases; unmatched junction bases: 4. This CDR3 has 13 residues. About this clone itself: Its antigen is not identified.

Clones were sequenced by immunoSEQ multiplex PCR, and TCRdb holds only the in-frame ones, with some missing. This sample has about 2.3 million clones; under 95% occur once, and the top ten carry approximately 0.39%. The sequenced sample was naive CD4+ T cells from PBMCs. Subset here: CD45RA+ positively selected. The receptor comes from a man younger than 30 in good health. Some clones in this sample may be carry-over from other donors' samples. The chain joins TRBV5-5 to TRBJ2-7, with 7 positions matching TRBD1. The chain's CDR3 is CASRQGTTYEQYF. The CDR3 coding sequence is TGTGCCAGCAGACAGGGGACGACCTACGAGCAGTACTTC.